These 3 T cell receptor beta chains were all obtained from the same sample, sequenced in a study of T cells in Graves' hyperthyroidism and ophthalmopathy. The TCR beta CDR3 regions underwent amplification using RNA transcripts as the source. The HTBI primer set was used in a first-round RT-PCR of the TCR CDR3. From the multiplex PCR reads, TCRdb called clonotypes with MiXCR, one entry per CDR3 protein. Here the sample spans 550,000 to 650,000 distinct CDR3 sequences, approximately 15% being singletons. Sequencing was carried out using blood. These TCRs come from a young woman with Graves' hyperthyroidism that later progressed to Graves' ophthalmopathy.

This clonotype was observed at least ten times. The genes are TRBV7-8 and TRBJ1-6; 7 bases line up with TRBD1. CDR3 length: 15 amino acids. The V gene end was trimmed by 0 bases and the J gene end by 6 bases; junction bases not matched to a gene: 2. Germline CDR1 SGHVS, CDR2 FQNEAQ. The DNA of the CDR3 is TGTGCCAGCAGCTTAGCCCGGGACAGTAATTCACCCCTCCACTTT. Translating gives CASSLARDSNSPLHF.

This clonotype was detected ten times or more. J is TRBJ2-5 and V is TRBV6-1; the D is unclear. This CDR3 contains 13 residues. Trimming cost V 3 bases and J 1 base, with 6 bases left between them. CDR1 is MNHNS, CDR2 SASEGT, per germline. In DNA form, the CDR3 reads TGTGCCAGCAGTGAGTACACCCAAGAGACCCAGTACTTC. Residues: CASSEYTQETQYF.

The table lists this clonotype with many counts. The gene calls are TRBV19 and TRBJ1-1; maybe TRBD1 (5 bases). The CDR3 sequence is 16 residues long. V dropped 5 bases and J dropped 1 base, with 17 bases sitting between them. Germline V CDR1 and CDR2: LNHDA, SQIVND (reference sequence). The CDR3 coding sequence is TGTGCCAGTAGTTATAGGCCTCATGGGGGGAACACTGAAGCTTTCTTT. Amino acids: CASSYRPHGGNTEAFF. The whole variable domain, filled in from reference TRBV19 and TRBJ1-1, reads DGGITQSPKYLFRKEGQNVTLSCEQNLNHDAMYWYRQDPGQGLRLIYYSQIVNDFQKGDIAEGYSVSREKKESFPLTVTSAQKNPTAFYLCASSYRPHGGNTEAFFGQGTRLTVV.